These T cell receptor beta chains were read from a single sample in a study of response to subunit inactivated influenza vaccine. TCRdb reprocessed the RT-PCR reads with MiXCR, giving one entry per CDR3 protein. This sample carries about 700,000 distinct CDR3 sequences, approximately 14% of them seen once, and the ten largest clones take roughly 7.2%. The material was PBMCs from blood, obtained approximately 15 days before vaccination. All receptors derive from a man over 45 who received an inactivated influenza vaccine. Both conserved end residues are part of each CDR3. D genes are given only for firm matches. Not all rows give a size; the values are once, few, many and, for expanded clones, a class.

V	length	J	D	size	CDR3	DNA
TRBV10-3	14	TRBJ2-2	TRBD1	few	CAISADRDTGELFF	TGTGCCATCAGTGCAGACAGGGACACCGGGGAGCTGTTTTTT
TRBV2	13	TRBJ2-5	-	few	CASSEGSTGTQYF	TGTGCCAGCAGTGAAGGATCCACGGGGACCCAGTACTTC
TRBV5-6	16	TRBJ2-7	-	many	CASSRLNRLGAYEQYF	TGTGCCAGCAGCCGTCTGAACAGGCTGGGGGCCTACGAGCAGTACTTC
TRBV28	16	TRBJ1-4	TRBD1	-	CASSPTPDRVGEKLFF	TGTGCCAGCAGTCCAACACCTGACAGGGTGGGTGAAAAACTGTTTTTT
TRBV20-1	14	TRBJ1-1	-	few	CSAPNVEMNTEAFF	TGCAGTGCTCCTAATGTGGAGATGAACACTGAAGCTTTCTTT
TRBV20-1	13	TRBJ2-7	TRBD1	-	CSARGTGNDEQYF	TGCAGTGCTAGAGGGACAGGGAACGACGAGCAGTACTTC
TRBV2	16	TRBJ2-1	-	-	CASSETGQATYNEQFF	TGTGCCAGCAGTGAAACGGGGCAGGCCACCTACAATGAGCAGTTCTTC
TRBV7-9	15	TRBJ2-1	-	few	CASSPRLVTYNEQFF	TGTGCCAGCAGCCCCCGACTAGTAACCTACAATGAGCAGTTCTTC
TRBV12-3/TRBV12-4	12	TRBJ2-4	-	many	CASSSSADIQYF	-
TRBV15	13	TRBJ1-4	-	-	CATSRTRDTVQFF	TGTGCCACCAGCAGAACCCGGGACACGGTGCAGTTTTTT
TRBV6-2/TRBV6-3	15	TRBJ2-4	-	-	CASSYSAGAKNIQYF	TGTGCCAGCAGTTACTCTGCTGGAGCCAAAAACATTCAGTACTTC
TRBV12-3/TRBV12-4	13	TRBJ1-5	TRBD1	many	CASRTGSDQPQHF	TGTGCCAGCCGGACAGGGTCGGATCAGCCCCAGCATTTT
TRBV6-5	15	TRBJ2-7	TRBD2	-	CASSSSPSGAYEQYF	TGTGCCAGCAGTTCAAGCCCTAGCGGTGCCTACGAGCAGTACTTC
TRBV12-3/TRBV12-4	12	TRBJ2-1	-	few	CASANKGNEQFF	TGTGCCAGCGCCAACAAGGGTAATGAGCAGTTCTTC
TRBV6-5	14	TRBJ2-1	TRBD2	few	CASSYSTSGGEQFF	TGTGCCAGCAGTTACTCGACTAGCGGGGGGGAGCAGTTCTTC
TRBV7-8	19	TRBJ1-1	TRBD1	-	CASSLSLRTGFLMNTEAFF	TGTGCCAGCAGCTTATCTCTGCGGACAGGGTTCCTCATGAACACTGAAGCTTTCTTT
TRBV6-1	15	TRBJ1-5	TRBD1	-	CASRSRGAGNQPQHF	TGTGCCAGCAGATCCAGGGGGGCGGGCAATCAGCCCCAGCATTTT
TRBV7-9	16	TRBJ2-7	TRBD1	-	CASSSYSDRVEDEQYF	TGTGCCAGCAGCTCCTATTCGGACAGGGTAGAGGACGAGCAGTACTTC
TRBV29-1	14	TRBJ2-5	-	few	CSVEDKGRDETQYF	TGCAGCGTTGAAGATAAAGGGCGGGACGAGACCCAGTACTTC
TRBV12-3/TRBV12-4	14	TRBJ1-1	-	few	CASSLLGGNTEAFF	TGTGCCAGCAGTTTATTAGGGGGGAACACTGAAGCTTTCTTT
TRBV14	15	TRBJ1-2	-	many	CASSLNRAPSYGYTF	TGTGCCAGCAGCCTAAACAGGGCACCGAGCTATGGCTACACCTTC
TRBV24-1	19	TRBJ2-1	-	-	CATSDIPGGTPNSYNEQFF	TGTGCCACCAGTGATATCCCCGGCGGGACACCGAACTCCTACAATGAGCAGTTCTTC
TRBV18	16	TRBJ2-1	TRBD2	-	CASSPSGGWSYNEQFF	TGTGCCAGCTCACCATCGGGGGGTTGGTCCTACAATGAGCAGTTCTTC
TRBV19	12	TRBJ2-3	-	-	CAACGRTDTQYF	TGTGCCGCCTGCGGTCGGACAGATACGCAGTATTTT
TRBV4-2	12	TRBJ2-7	-	few	CASSGSGGEQYF	TGTGCCAGCAGCGGCTCTGGCGGGGAGCAGTACTTC
TRBV6-2/TRBV6-3	12	TRBJ2-1	-	-	CASRAHFDEQFF	TGTGCCAGCAGGGCCCATTTCGATGAGCAGTTCTTC
TRBV27	15	TRBJ2-1	TRBD1	-	CASRPGRGPNNEQFF	TGTGCCAGCAGGCCAGGCAGGGGGCCCAACAATGAGCAGTTCTTC
TRBV29-1	15	TRBJ2-1	TRBD2	few	CSVHLLAGAYNEQFF	TGCAGCGTTCACTTACTAGCGGGAGCCTACAATGAGCAGTTCTTC
TRBV12-3/TRBV12-4	13	TRBJ1-2	TRBD1	-	CASSRGGGPVLTF	TGTGCCAGCAGCCGGGGAGGGGGCCCCGTGTTAACCTTC
TRBV27	15	TRBJ1-6	TRBD1	few	CASSQQTGVRSPLHF	TGTGCCAGCAGTCAACAAACAGGGGTTCGTTCACCCCTCCACTTT
TRBV18	15	TRBJ1-1	-	few	CASSPTPPGNTEAFF	TGTGCCAGCTCACCGACACCGCCCGGGAACACTGAAGCTTTCTTT
TRBV20-1	14	TRBJ1-2	-	-	CSAPRAGAKTGYTF	TGCAGTGCTCCGCGGGCGGGGGCTAAGACCGGCTACACCTTC
TRBV28	21	TRBJ2-5	-	few	CASSFDGVELASRSDQETQYF	TGTGCCAGCAGTTTTGATGGCGTCGAGCTAGCGTCCCGCTCAGACCAAGAGACCCAGTACTTC
TRBV4-1	15	TRBJ1-1	TRBD1	few	CASSQAPGQAIEAFF	TGCGCCAGCAGCCAAGCACCGGGACAGGCAATCGAAGCTTTCTTT
TRBV9	13	TRBJ2-5	-	-	CASSVGSPETQYF	TGTGCCAGCAGCGTAGGGTCCCCAGAGACCCAGTACTTC
TRBV24-1	18	TRBJ2-2	-	-	CATSDPNPKSLNTGELFF	TGTGCCACCAGTGATCCAAACCCTAAGTCATTGAACACCGGGGAGCTGTTTTTT
TRBV2	15	TRBJ2-5	TRBD2	-	CASRYSGSRFETQYF	TGTGCCAGCAGATATAGCGGGAGTCGATTTGAGACCCAGTACTTC
TRBV27	13	TRBJ1-2	TRBD1	-	CASSWGQGYGYTF	TGTGCCAGCAGTTGGGGACAGGGCTATGGCTACACCTTC
TRBV7-2	16	TRBJ2-1	-	few	CASSLAGGVGNQEQFF	TGTGCCAGCAGCTTAGCGGGAGGAGTCGGGAACCAAGAGCAGTTCTTC
TRBV27	12	TRBJ1-5	-	many	CASSPLNQPQHF	TGTGCCAGCAGTCCCCTCAATCAGCCCCAGCATTTT
TRBV2	15	TRBJ2-3	-	-	CASSPVRVGTDTQYF	TGTGCCAGCAGCCCCGTCAGGGTTGGCACAGATACGCAGTATTTT
TRBV28	15	TRBJ2-7	-	few	CASSSPGTGTWEQYF	TGTGCCAGCAGTTCGCCCGGGACTGGGACTTGGGAGCAGTACTTC
TRBV4-2	12	TRBJ1-3	TRBD1	few	CASAGQGNTIYF	TGTGCCAGCGCGGGACAGGGAAACACCATATATTTT
TRBV4-3	13	TRBJ2-3	-	-	CASSQDSSDTQYF	TGCGCCAGCAGCCAAGATTCATCAGATACGCAGTATTTT
TRBV18	14	TRBJ2-7	-	few	CASSPRTPGDEQYF	TGTGCCAGCTCACCCAGGACCCCGGGCGACGAGCAGTACTTC
TRBV20-1	13	TRBJ2-1	TRBD2	-	CVSLAGSYNEQFF	TGCGTTAGCCTAGCGGGATCCTACAATGAGCAGTTCTTC